These 28 T cell receptor beta chains were all obtained from the same sample, sequenced in a study of OX40 agonist ivuxolimab in advanced cancers. Only in-frame clones appear in the TCRdb table, and some are missing; sequencing was by immunoSEQ multiplex PCR. The sample includes 100,000 or so clones, approximately 85% of them seen just once. The source material was CD4+ or CD8+ T cells sorted from blood, sampled in a trial of the OX40 agonist ivuxolimab. These receptors were collected from an adult with an advanced solid tumor such as melanoma, head and neck, liver or kidney cancer.

The rearrangement joins TRBV30 to TRBJ1-6; D ambiguous. This CDR3 has 20 amino acids. The germline V gene has CDR1 GTSNPN and CDR2 SVGIG (reference sequence). The V end was cut by 2 bases, the J end by 5 bases, with 28 bases between. As DNA, the CDR3 is TGTGCCTGGAGTCCCTCGATCTTTTCCGGCAATCTTAACGATAATTCACCCCTCCACTTT. This encodes CAWSPSIFSGNLNDNSPLHF.

CDR3 nucleotides: TGTGCCAGCAGTGAATCGTTTGGCCAGGGAGACACCATATATTTT. As protein: CASSESFGQGDTIYF. The rearrangement uses TRBV6-1 and TRBJ1-3, with D tentatively TRBD1 (5 bases). Looked up from germline, CDR1 is MNHNS and CDR2 is SASEGT. This CDR3 contains 15 residues. The V end lost 2 bases, the J end lost 8 bases, and 16 bases lay between the germline ends.

The rearrangement joins TRBV6-1 to TRBJ2-2; maybe TRBD1 (5 bases). CDR1 and CDR2 (germline): MNHNS, SASEGT. CDR3 length equals 14 residues. V lost 4 bases and J lost 4, with 10 bases in between. CDR3 sequence (DNA): TGTGCCAGCAGTGGGACATTGGTCACCGGGGAGCTGTTTTTT. Translating gives CASSGTLVTGELFF.

This chain joins TRBV11-3 and TRBJ2-5, with TRBD2 identical over 11 bases. This CDR3 has 16 residues. CDR1 and CDR2 (germline): SGHNT, YENEEA. With V trimmed by 5 bases and J by 2 bases, 7 bases remained unmatched. In DNA, the CDR3 is TGTGCCAGCAGCCCGGGACTAGCGGCCTCACAAGAGACCCAGTACTTC. Amino acid sequence: CASSPGLAASQETQYF.

There are a few counts of this clone. V usage is TRBV9 and J usage is TRBJ1-2; D possibly corresponds to TRBD1 (6 bases). Deletions cut 7 bases from V and 6 bases from J, with 10 bases between. The germline V gene encodes CDR1 SGDLS and CDR2 YYNGEE. CDR3 length: 11 amino acids. The CDR3 DNA reads TGTGCCAGCTGGGGGCAGGATGGCTACACCTTC. Its protein is CASWGQDGYTF.

This chain links TRBV28 with TRBJ2-7; no reliable D call. The CDR3 extends over 13 amino acids. The germline V gene has CDR1 MDHEN and CDR2 SYDVKM. Trimming shortened V by 8 bases and J by 3 bases, and 14 bases separated the two germline ends. The CDR3 DNA is TGTGCCAGCCGGCGGAACTTTAACTACGAGCAGTACTTC. Protein: CASRRNFNYEQYF.

This chain joins TRBV28 and TRBJ2-1; D unclear. V lost 6 bases and J lost 10, with 22 bases in between. Germline loops: CDR1 MDHEN, CDR2 SYDVKM. The CDR3 is 15 amino acids. The CDR3 loop reads CASSLISLDAAEQFF. CDR3 nucleotides: TGTGCCAGCAGCCTGATTTCTCTTGATGCAGCAGAGCAGTTCTTC.

The CDR3 sequence: CASSSNGQRNYEQYF. The CDR3 nucleotides are TGTGCCAGCAGTTCGAACGGACAGCGGAACTACGAGCAGTACTTC. This chain links TRBV28 with TRBJ2-7; a weak D match, TRBD1 (6 bases). Trimming cost V 4 bases and J 3 bases, with 16 bases left between them. Germline CDR1 reads MDHEN; CDR2 reads SYDVKM. The CDR3 contains 15 residues.

This sequence joins TRBV6-5 and TRBJ2-1; TRBD1 or TRBD2 may be the D gene (5 bases each). V was shortened by 10 bases and J by 2 bases, with 15 bases between the two germline ends. Per germline, CDR1 MNHEY and CDR2 SVGAGI. The CDR3 has 14 residues. CDR3: CAIGFGGPYNEQFF. The CDR3 DNA is TGTGCCATCGGGTTTGGGGGACCCTACAATGAGCAGTTCTTC.

The chain uses TRBV5-1 and TRBJ2-1; no reliable D call. The V end lost 0 bases, the J end lost 0 bases, and 13 bases lay between the germline ends. This CDR3 contains 17 residues. Germline-derived CDR1 and CDR2 are SGHRS and YFSETQ. Here the CDR3 reads CASSLVVTASSYNEQFF. For the CDR3, the DNA is TGCGCCAGCAGCTTGGTTGTAACCGCTAGCTCCTACAATGAGCAGTTCTTC. Drawing the rest from reference TRBV5-1 and TRBJ2-1, the complete variable domain is KAGVTQTPRYLIKTRGQQVTLSCSPISGHRSVSWYQQTPGQGLQFLFEYFSETQRNKGNFPGRFSGRQFSNSRSEMNVSTLELGDSALYLCASSLVVTASSYNEQFFGPGTRLTVL.

The rearrangement joins TRBV7-2 to TRBJ1-4, with D unclear. V was clipped by 2 bases and J by 3 bases, with 4 bases between them. Germline V gives CDR1 SGHTA, CDR2 FQGNSA. The CDR3 loop spans 13 amino acids. CDR3 bases: TGTGCCAGCAGCTTAAACCCTAATGAAAAACTGTTTTTT. Its protein is CASSLNPNEKLFF.

The chain uses TRBV7-2 and TRBJ1-4, with D hard to call. Looked up from germline, CDR1 is SGHTA and CDR2 is FQGNSA. CDR3 length: 14 residues. The germline V and J ends were trimmed by 3 bases and 8 bases, with 13 bases remaining between them. The CDR3 sequence is CASSFDPIGEKLFF. The CDR3 nucleotides read TGTGCCAGCAGCTTTGACCCTATAGGGGAAAAACTGTTTTTT.

This clone was detected only once. The J gene is TRBJ2-2, the V gene TRBV6-4; D not certain. CDR3 length: 13 amino acids. CDR1 MRHNA and CDR2 SNTAGT come from the germline V gene. Trimming removed 0 bases at V and 5 bases at J, with 4 bases between. This CDR3 is CASSDSETGELFF. The CDR3 DNA is TGTGCCAGCAGTGACTCGGAGACCGGGGAGCTGTTTTTT.

This chain links TRBV28 with TRBJ2-1; TRBD2 agrees at 7 bases. The CDR3 is made up of 16 amino acids. The germline V gene has CDR1 MDHEN and CDR2 SYDVKM. V trimming: 0 bases; J trimming: 4 bases; junction bases outside the gene matches: 6. CDR3 in amino acids: CASSLWASGIYNEQFF. CDR3 in DNA: TGTGCCAGCAGTTTATGGGCTAGCGGAATTTACAATGAGCAGTTCTTC.

This chain connects TRBV6-5 to TRBJ2-2; TRBD1 matches 8 bases. Trimming at V came to 5 bases and at J to 4 bases, leaving 3 bases not matched to a gene. This CDR3 spans 14 amino acids. Germline CDR1 is MNHEY and CDR2 is SVGAGI. The chain's CDR3 is CASSGTGGTGELFF. CDR3 DNA sequence: TGTGCCAGCAGTGGGACAGGAGGCACCGGGGAGCTGTTTTTT.

This clone appeared a few times. The rearrangement links TRBV19 to TRBJ2-3, with 7 bases identical to TRBD1. Germline V lookup: CDR1 LNHDA, CDR2 SQIVND (reference sequence). The trim removed 3 bases at V and 2 bases at J, leaving 8 bases unmatched. The CDR3 runs 16 residues. CDR3: CASSILGTAYTDTQYF. CDR3 DNA: TGTGCCAGTAGTATCCTCGGGACAGCTTACACAGATACGCAGTATTTT.

The chain employs TRBV28 and TRBJ1-1; D is unclear. V was clipped by 4 bases and J by 1 base, with 10 bases between them. Germline CDR1 MDHEN, CDR2 SYDVKM. The CDR3 has 14 amino acids. The CDR3 here is CASSYLNANTEAFF. CDR3 DNA: TGTGCCAGCAGTTACTTAAACGCGAACACTGAAGCTTTCTTT. The complete variable domain, with remaining parts taken from reference TRBV28 and TRBJ1-1, reads DVKVTQSSRYLVKRTGEKVFLECVQDMDHENMFWYRQDPGLGLRLIYFSYDVKMKEKGDIPEGYSVSREKKERFSLILESASTNQTSMYLCASSYLNANTEAFFGQGTRLTVV.

V and J are TRBV7-2 and TRBJ2-3; no clear D. This CDR3 spans 16 amino acids. Trimming left V 4 bases short and J 6 bases short, with 20 bases between. The V gene's germline CDR1 is SGHTA and CDR2 FQGNSA. This CDR3 reads CASSSSLGSQWDTQYF. The CDR3 region has the DNA TGTGCCAGCAGCTCCTCGTTGGGCTCCCAGTGGGATACGCAGTATTTT. Complete variable domain (other parts from reference TRBV7-2 and TRBJ2-3): GAGVSQSPSNKVTEKGKDVELRCDPISGHTALYWYRQSLGQGLEFLIYFQGNSAPDKSGLPSDRFSAERTGGSVSTLTIQRTQQEDSAVYLCASSSSLGSQWDTQYFGPGTRLTVL.

The chain employs TRBV7-9 and TRBJ2-5, with 8 bases matching TRBD1. Trimming cost V 5 bases and J 1 base; bases outside gene matches: 3. The germline CDR1 and CDR2 sequences are SEHNR and FQNEAQ (reference sequence). This CDR3 region has 14 residues. CDR3: CASSLQGGQETQYF. For the CDR3, the DNA is TGTGCCAGCAGCCTACAGGGGGGCCAAGAGACCCAGTACTTC.

The chain has TRBV4-3 and TRBJ2-2; D is unresolved. Trimming took 0 bases from V and 6 from J, leaving 8 bases between them. The germline gives CDR1 LGHNA, CDR2 YSLEER. The CDR3 consists of 14 residues. CDR3 protein: CASSQDPRSGELFF. In DNA form, the CDR3 reads TGCGCCAGCAGCCAAGATCCCAGGTCCGGGGAGCTGTTTTTT.

The chain uses TRBV4-1 and TRBJ2-4, with D possibly matching TRBD2 (6 bases). The CDR3 consists of 15 residues. Germline lookup yields CDR1 MGHRA and CDR2 YSYEKL. V gave up 5 bases and J gave up 0 bases, with 11 bases separating them. The CDR3 bases are TGCGCCAGCAGCGGGGGACTGCTAGCCAAAAACATTCAGTACTTC. Its translation is CASSGGLLAKNIQYF.

The chain links TRBV15 to TRBJ2-3; D unclear. Germline CDR1 and CDR2: LNHNV and YYDKDF (reference sequence). Trimming took 0 bases from V and 0 from J, leaving 10 bases between them. The CDR3 has 16 amino acids. CDR3 in amino acids: CATSRERHPSTDTQYF. In DNA, the CDR3 is TGTGCCACCAGCAGAGAAAGACACCCTAGCACAGATACGCAGTATTTT.

In its sample, this clone was seen a few times. This chain connects TRBV9 to TRBJ2-2; D uncertain. The CDR3 length is 15 residues. V was pared by 0 bases and J by 6 bases, with 12 bases between. Germline-derived CDR1 and CDR2 are SGDLS and YYNGEE. The CDR3 DNA sequence: TGTGCCAGCAGCGTAGTCGCGCAGAGCGCCGGGGAGCTGTTTTTT. It codes for CASSVVAQSAGELFF.

This chain uses TRBV19 with TRBJ2-5; possibly TRBD1 or TRBD2 for D (6 bases each). Germline CDR1 reads LNHDA; CDR2 reads SQIVND (reference sequence). This CDR3 comprises 15 residues. The V and J ends lost 3 bases and 3 bases respectively, with 14 bases between them. The CDR3 DNA is TGTGCCAGTAGTATTGGAGGGGGGCGGGAAGAGACCCAGTACTTC. Encoded protein: CASSIGGGREETQYF.

The chain carries TRBV5-6 and TRBJ2-1; no reliable D call. Trimming removed 2 bases at V and 0 bases at J, with 9 bases between. CDR1 SGHDT and CDR2 YYEEEE come from the germline V gene. The length of the CDR3 is 15 residues. CDR3 DNA: TGTGCCAGCAGCTTAGTAACGAGCTCCTACAATGAGCAGTTCTTC. This encodes CASSLVTSSYNEQFF.

J is TRBJ1-1 and V is TRBV10-1; D ambiguous. V was pared by 0 bases and J by 1 base, with 9 bases between. Germline V gene data show CDR1 as WNHNN and CDR2 as SYGVQD (reference sequence). This CDR3 is built from 15 residues. The CDR3 DNA reads as TGCGCCAGCAGTGAGTCGATTGGCGCGAACACTGAAGCTTTCTTT. As protein: CASSESIGANTEAFF.

The genes are TRBV15 and TRBJ2-7; tentative D call: TRBD1 (5 bases). The V gene's germline CDR1 is LNHNV and CDR2 YYDKDF (reference sequence). This CDR3 comprises 17 residues. Trimming removed 3 bases from V and 4 bases from J, with 22 bases in between. The CDR3 protein is CATSSGQGTNSPYEQYF. CDR3 DNA sequence: TGTGCCACCAGCAGTGGGCAGGGCACAAACTCCCCTTACGAGCAGTACTTC.

This clone was picked up a small number of times. The chain joins TRBV5-4 to TRBJ2-1, with 7 bases lining up with TRBD1. The CDR3 has 14 amino acids. Per the germline V gene, CDR1 is SGHNT and CDR2 is YYREEE (reference sequence). J was trimmed by 7 bases and V by 3 bases; bases with no gene match: 7. This CDR3 is CASSSGTDSNEQFF. In DNA, the CDR3 is TGTGCCAGCAGCTCCGGGACAGACTCTAATGAGCAGTTCTTC.